A single sample gave rise to the 24 T cell receptor beta chains below, sequenced in a study of blood T cell repertoires in COVID-19. Produced via immunoSEQ multiplex PCR; TCRdb's table is partial and in-frame only. Of 97,000 or so clones listed, about four fifths are singletons. Material for sequencing was peripheral blood. The receptors originated from a human donor in a cohort sampled during active COVID-19.

The rearrangement links TRBV6-5 to TRBJ2-7, with D maybe TRBD1 (5 bases). CDR3 size: 12 residues. Germline-derived CDR1 and CDR2 are MNHEY and SVGAGI. V lost 6 bases, J lost 7 bases, and 13 bases lay in between. This chain's CDR3 is CASSPSGREQYF. CDR3 nucleotides: TGTGCCAGCAGCCCCTCAGGGCGTGAGCAGTACTTC.

The chain employs TRBV5-4 and TRBJ2-7; 11 bases agree with TRBD2. The junction had 3 bases not matched to a gene; V was cut back by 3 bases and J by 1 base. CDR1 and CDR2 from the germline V gene are SGHNT and YYREEE (reference sequence). The length of the CDR3 is 15 residues. In DNA form, the CDR3 reads TGTGCCAGCAGCTATATAGCGGGGGGGTCCTACGAGCAGTACTTC. It translates to CASSYIAGGSYEQYF.

This clone was observed a single time. This chain joins TRBV18 and TRBJ2-3; a weak D match, TRBD1 (6 bases). V lost 1 base and J 8 bases, leaving 16 bases between the germline ends. This CDR3 comprises 15 residues. CDR1 KGHSH and CDR2 LQKENI come from the germline V gene. The CDR3 region is CASSPRNREGGTQYF. The CDR3 DNA reads TGTGCCAGCTCACCACGCAATAGGGAAGGGGGTACGCAGTATTTT.

The rearrangement links TRBV13 to TRBJ2-3; 8 nucleotides align to TRBD1. CDR1 is PRHDT, CDR2 FYEKMQ, per germline (reference sequence). Trimming at V came to 4 bases and at J to 0 bases, leaving 18 bases not matched to a gene. CDR3 length equals 20 residues. CDR3 in DNA: TGTGCCAGCAGCTCCCTCCATGGGGTGGACAGGGAGCGTAGCACAGATACGCAGTATTTT. Its translation: CASSSLHGVDRERSTDTQYF.

V usage is TRBV7-9 and J usage is TRBJ1-4; 9 bases align to TRBD1. This CDR3 has 16 residues. Germline trimming cut 5 bases from V and 8 bases from J; bases unmatched to any gene: 12. Germline V gene lookup returns CDR1 SEHNR and CDR2 FQNEAQ (reference sequence). CDR3 bases: TGTGCCAGCAGCACGAGCGGGACAGGGTTCAGGGAAAAACTGTTTTTT. This translates into CASSTSGTGFREKLFF.

This chain connects TRBV7-8 to TRBJ2-1, with D hard to call. This CDR3 spans 14 amino acids. Germline V gives CDR1 SGHVS, CDR2 FQNEAQ. The ends were cut back, 5 bases at V and 7 bases at J, with 15 bases in the middle. The CDR3, as DNA: TGTGCCAGCAGCCCCACATGGGCCAAGAATGAGCAGTTCTTC. It specifies CASSPTWAKNEQFF. The whole variable domain, filled in from reference TRBV7-8 and TRBJ2-1, reads GAGVSQSPRYKVAKRGQDVALRCDPISGHVSLFWYQQALGQGPEFLTYFQNEAQLDKSGLPSDRFFAERPEGSVSTLKIQRTQQEDSAVYLCASSPTWAKNEQFFGPGTRLTVL.

V usage is TRBV30 and J usage is TRBJ2-6, with D perhaps TRBD2 (7 bases). This CDR3 contains 17 residues. V dropped 8 bases and J dropped 0 bases, with 20 bases sitting between them. CDR1 is GTSNPN, CDR2 SVGIG, per germline (reference sequence). CDR3 sequence reads: CARKLTGTISGANVLTF. The CDR3, as DNA: TGTGCCCGGAAACTTACAGGGACTATCTCTGGGGCCAACGTCCTGACTTTC.

This chain's CDR3 is CASSTPGTSGGNEQFF. CDR3 DNA: TGTGCCAGCAGCACACCCGGGACTAGCGGGGGAAATGAGCAGTTCTTC. The chain couples TRBV11-2 to TRBJ2-1, with 14 nucleotides matching TRBD2. CDR1 and CDR2 from the germline V gene are SGHAT and FQNNGV. This CDR3 spans 16 amino acids. V was clipped by 5 bases and J by 7 bases; unmatched bases: 7.

This clone was seen only once. Other DNA sequences within the sample encode an identical CDR3. The rearrangement links TRBV7-2 to TRBJ2-2, with TRBD2 identical over 11 bases. Germline CDR1 SGHTA, CDR2 FQGNSA. CDR3 length equals 16 residues. V trimming: 2 bases; J trimming: 1 base; junction bases outside the gene matches: 0. CDR3 DNA: TGTGCCAGCAGCTTACTAGCGGGGGGGAACACCGGGGAGCTGTTTTTT. This sequence encodes CASSLLAGGNTGELFF.

The genes are TRBV2 and TRBJ2-1; 12 bases map to TRBD2. The V gene's germline CDR1 is SNHLY and CDR2 FYNNEI. Trimming cost V 8 bases and J 7 bases; bases outside gene matches: 18. The CDR3 has 18 amino acids. CDR3 in DNA: TGTGCCAGCTTTAGGGACAGGGGAGGACTAGCGGGGAGTAATGAGCAGTTCTTC. Protein: CASFRDRGGLAGSNEQFF.

The chain joins TRBV5-1 to TRBJ1-2; maybe TRBD1 (5 bases). CDR1 is SGHRS and CDR2 is YFSETQ in the germline V gene. The CDR3 contains 12 residues. V dropped 7 bases and J dropped 8 bases, with 15 bases sitting between them. CDR3 amino acids: CASAREDSGYTF. The CDR3 nucleotides read TGCGCCAGCGCCAGGGAGGATTCAGGCTACACCTTC.

This clone was picked up one time. The gene calls are TRBV4-1 and TRBJ1-3; D is unresolved. The CDR3 extends over 15 amino acids. V was clipped by 6 bases and J by 0 bases, with 12 bases between them. CDR1 and CDR2 (germline): MGHRA, YSYEKL. The CDR3 nucleotides read TGCGCCAGCAGTCAGACCCAGGTCTCTGGAAACACCATATATTTT. Protein sequence: CASSQTQVSGNTIYF.

This chain connects TRBV7-9 to TRBJ2-3; 8 bases align to TRBD1. The CDR3 has 14 residues. V lost 4 bases to trimming and J lost 2 bases; unmatched junction nucleotides: 2. The V gene's germline CDR1 is SEHNR and CDR2 FQNEAQ (reference sequence). In DNA form, the CDR3 reads TGTGCCAGCAGCTGGGACAGGTTCACAGATACGCAGTATTTT. It encodes CASSWDRFTDTQYF. Complete variable domain (other parts from reference TRBV7-9 and TRBJ2-3): DTGVSQNPRHKITKRGQNVTFRCDPISEHNRLYWYRQTLGQGPEFLTYFQNEAQLEKSRLLSDRFSAERPKGSFSTLEIQRTEQGDSAMYLCASSWDRFTDTQYFGPGTRLTVL.

The genes are TRBV19 and TRBJ2-2; the D gene is possibly TRBD1 (5 bases). Germline V gives CDR1 LNHDA, CDR2 SQIVND (reference sequence). Trimming took off 9 bases at V and 5 bases at J, with 16 bases between the two ends. The CDR3 has 14 amino acids. The CDR3 sequence: CASHRDRQTGELFF. The CDR3 coding sequence is TGTGCCAGCCATCGAGACAGACAAACCGGGGAGCTGTTTTTT.

The V call is TRBV7-3, the J call TRBJ1-2; TRBD1 might be the D (6 bases). CDR3 length: 13 amino acids. CDR1 and CDR2 from the germline V gene are SGHTA and FQGTGA. Trimming shortened V by 5 bases and J by 4 bases, and 11 bases separated the two germline ends. CDR3 DNA: TGTGCCAGCAGCCCGGGACACAGCTATGGCTACACCTTC. Residues: CASSPGHSYGYTF.

J is TRBJ2-4 and V is TRBV28; 10 bases fit TRBD1. Germline-derived CDR1 and CDR2 are MDHEN and SYDVKM. The CDR3 has 15 amino acids. V lost 6 bases to trimming and J lost 2 bases; unmatched junction nucleotides: 4. DNA of the CDR3: TGTGCCAGCAGGACAGGGGGCCCATCCAAAAACATTCAGTACTTC. It specifies CASRTGGPSKNIQYF.

This clone was detected only once. This chain connects TRBV4-2 to TRBJ1-2, with 7 bases matching TRBD1. V lost 3 bases, J lost 6 bases, and 10 bases stayed unmatched. The CDR3 runs to 15 residues. Germline values: CDR1 LGHNA, CDR2 YNFKEQ. This CDR3 reads CASSQELQGVDGYTF. The CDR3 DNA reads as TGTGCCAGCAGCCAGGAGCTCCAGGGGGTGGATGGCTACACCTTC.

This chain links TRBV5-1 with TRBJ1-1; perhaps TRBD1 as D (6 bases). V gave up 3 bases and J gave up 5 bases, with 11 bases separating them. This CDR3 is 13 amino acids long. CDR1 SGHRS and CDR2 YFSETQ come from the germline V gene. The CDR3: CASSWSTGTEAFF. CDR3 DNA: TGCGCCAGCAGCTGGTCCACAGGGACTGAAGCTTTCTTT.

This chain uses TRBV5-1 with TRBJ1-1, with TRBD1 matching 12 bases. The V segment lost 2 bases and the J segment 3 bases; nucleotides outside the gene matches: 5. The CDR3 has 16 residues. Germline CDR1 is SGHRS and CDR2 is YFSETQ. The CDR3 DNA reads TGCGCCAGCAGCTTAGGGACAGGGGGCATGTACACTGAAGCTTTCTTT. This sequence encodes CASSLGTGGMYTEAFF. The whole variable domain, filled in from reference TRBV5-1 and TRBJ1-1, reads KAGVTQTPRYLIKTRGQQVTLSCSPISGHRSVSWYQQTPGQGLQFLFEYFSETQRNKGNFPGRFSGRQFSNSRSEMNVSTLELGDSALYLCASSLGTGGMYTEAFFGQGTRLTVV.

V is TRBV11-3 and J is TRBJ2-5, with D possibly matching TRBD1 (5 bases). Trimming removed 5 bases from V and 3 bases from J, with 16 bases in between. CDR1 is SGHNT, CDR2 YENEEA, per germline. The CDR3 is 15 residues long. The CDR3 nucleotides read TGTGCCAGCAGCCTACGGCACGGACACAAAGAGACCCAGTACTTC. It encodes CASSLRHGHKETQYF.

This clone was counted once. This chain uses TRBV2 with TRBJ1-2; 12 positions match TRBD1. The germline gives CDR1 SNHLY, CDR2 FYNNEI. With 6 bases clipped from V and 8 bases from J, the junction kept 13 bases outside the gene matches. The length of the CDR3 is 16 residues. CDR3 nucleotide sequence: TGTGCCAGCAGGACCGGGACAGGGGGCCGGGGGCGAGGCTACACCTTC. As protein: CASRTGTGGRGRGYTF.

The chain uses TRBV6-6 and TRBJ1-5; D uncertain. V was pared by 2 bases and J by 0 bases, with 8 bases between. The CDR3 totals 15 residues. The germline CDR1 and CDR2 sequences are MNHNY and SVGAGI (reference sequence). CDR3 protein: CASSYPGASNQPQHF. DNA for the CDR3: TGTGCCAGCAGTTACCCGGGAGCTAGCAATCAGCCCCAGCATTTT.

This sequence joins TRBV7-9 and TRBJ2-5, with a possible D match to TRBD1 (6 bases). V dropped 4 bases and J dropped 4 bases, with 16 bases sitting between them. Germline loops: CDR1 SEHNR, CDR2 FQNEAQ (reference sequence). This CDR3 spans 15 amino acids. CDR3 sequence reads: CASSSYREWGETQYF. The CDR3 region has the DNA TGTGCCAGCAGCTCCTACAGGGAATGGGGAGAGACCCAGTACTTC.

CDR3 sequence: CASGVWADYGYTF. The CDR3, as DNA: TGTGCCAGCGGCGTCTGGGCTGACTATGGCTACACCTTC. The chain couples TRBV2 to TRBJ1-2, with D uncertain. The V and J ends lost 8 bases and 3 bases respectively, with 13 bases between them. Germline V lookup: CDR1 SNHLY, CDR2 FYNNEI. This CDR3 has 13 residues.